This T cell receptor beta chain appears in the sequencing data of a study of glioma-infiltrating T cells. Overall study results and limits: Above-expected tissue-blood divergence occurred in all gliomas, most in low-grade ones. Very few CDR3 sequences were shared between tissue and blood.

By share, this clonotype ranks as medium-sized. Its antigen is as yet unknown. The iRepertoire nested amplicon-rescue multiplex PCR amplified TCR alpha and beta CDR3s from RNA. Tissue mRNA or PBMC total RNA, about 85-400 ng, went into one-step reverse transcription and amplification. TCRdb used MiXCR to reprocess the multiplex PCR reads, holding one entry per CDR3 protein. This table has about 10,000 distinct CDR3 sequences, about 50% appearing once. This TCR derives from a human donor with low-grade glioma or glioblastoma, undergoing nonglioma brain surgery, or in good health (not recorded which). The specimen sequenced was glioma tissue, nonneoplastic brain tissue, or PBMCs (not recorded which).

Written as DNA, the CDR3 is TGTGCCAGCAGCTTAGGGGGTACCAATCAGCCCCAGCATTTT. The encoded protein is CASSLGGTNQPQHF. V gene TRBV7-9 combines with J gene TRBJ1-5; D uncertain. V was pared by 1 base and J by 3 bases, with 7 bases between. CDR3 length: 14 residues. Germline-derived CDR1 and CDR2 are SEHNR and FQNEAQ (reference sequence).